This T cell receptor (beta chain) was found in a study of cytomegalovirus exposure and HLA in healthy donors. V lost 7 bases and J 7 bases, leaving 16 bases between the germline ends. This CDR3 spans 14 amino acids. Per germline, CDR1 MDHEN and CDR2 SYDVKM. 60 Vbeta and 13 Jbeta primers were used in PCR. Here immunoSEQ multiplex PCR was the method, and the copy in TCRdb shows in-frame clones only, minus some. The repertoire consists of 97,000 or so clones, with approximately 80% occurring once and the leading ten covering roughly 9.3%. Source material: PBMCs. This receptor was identified in a male donor in good health and CMV-seropositive. The chain employs TRBV28 and TRBJ1-4; weak D call: TRBD1 (5 bases). CDR3 loop: CASNRPGGIEKLFF. CDR3 coding DNA: TGTGCCAGCAATCGACCGGGGGGGATTGAAAAACTGTTTTTT.